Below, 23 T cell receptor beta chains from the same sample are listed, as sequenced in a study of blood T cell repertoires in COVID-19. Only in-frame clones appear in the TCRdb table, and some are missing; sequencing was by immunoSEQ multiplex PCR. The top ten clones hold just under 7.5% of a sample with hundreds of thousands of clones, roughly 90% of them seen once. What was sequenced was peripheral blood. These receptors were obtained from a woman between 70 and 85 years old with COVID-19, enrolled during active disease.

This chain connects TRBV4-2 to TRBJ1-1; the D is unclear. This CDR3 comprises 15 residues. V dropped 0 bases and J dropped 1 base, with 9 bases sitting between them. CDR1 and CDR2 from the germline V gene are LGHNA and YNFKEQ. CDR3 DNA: TGTGCCAGCAGCCAAGATTTGGCCGCGAACACTGAAGCTTTCTTT. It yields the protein CASSQDLAANTEAFF.

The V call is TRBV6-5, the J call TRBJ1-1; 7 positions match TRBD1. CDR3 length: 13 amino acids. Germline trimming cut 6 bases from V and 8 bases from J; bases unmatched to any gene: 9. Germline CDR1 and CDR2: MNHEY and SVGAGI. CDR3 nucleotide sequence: TGTGCCAGCAGATCCGGGACAGCTATAGAAGCTTTCTTT. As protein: CASRSGTAIEAFF.

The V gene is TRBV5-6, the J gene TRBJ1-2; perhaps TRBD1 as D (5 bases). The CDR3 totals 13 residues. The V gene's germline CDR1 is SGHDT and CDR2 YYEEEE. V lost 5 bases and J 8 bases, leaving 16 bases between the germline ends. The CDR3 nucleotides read TGTGCCAGCAGTTCGGGACTCCAGCTAGGCTACACCTTC. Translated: CASSSGLQLGYTF.

Here the CDR3 reads CASSRTRAGGDEQFF. In DNA, the CDR3 is TGCGCCAGCAGCCGGACCAGAGCGGGGGGGGATGAGCAGTTCTTC. The V and J genes are TRBV4-1 and TRBJ2-1; the match to TRBD2 covers 10 bases. CDR1 is MGHRA, CDR2 YSYEKL, per germline. V lost 4 bases, J lost 8 bases, and 8 bases stayed unmatched. The CDR3 extends over 15 amino acids.

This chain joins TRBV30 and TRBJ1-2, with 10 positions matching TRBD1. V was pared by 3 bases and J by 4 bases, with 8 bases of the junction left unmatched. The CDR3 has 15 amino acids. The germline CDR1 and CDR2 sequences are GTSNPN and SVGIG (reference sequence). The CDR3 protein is CAWSLPGQGFYGYTF. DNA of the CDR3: TGTGCCTGGAGCCTTCCGGGACAGGGGTTCTATGGCTACACCTTC.

In DNA, the CDR3 is TGTGCCACCAGTGATCCGGTCCAGCTCGAGGCCGGGGAGCTGTTTTTT. It yields the protein CATSDPVQLEAGELFF. V gene TRBV24-1 combines with J gene TRBJ2-2, with D hard to call. This CDR3 region has 16 residues. The V end lost 3 bases, the J end lost 6 bases, and 16 bases lay between the germline ends. Germline-derived CDR1 and CDR2 are KGHDR and SFDVKD.

CDR3 protein: CASRGLATDTQYF. The CDR3 DNA reads as TGTGCCAGCAGGGGACTAGCCACTGATACGCAGTATTTT. The chain carries TRBV12-3 or TRBV12-4 and TRBJ2-3, with 9 bases lining up with TRBD2. This CDR3 is 13 amino acids long. The junction had 4 bases not matched to a gene; V was cut back by 6 bases and J by 6 bases.

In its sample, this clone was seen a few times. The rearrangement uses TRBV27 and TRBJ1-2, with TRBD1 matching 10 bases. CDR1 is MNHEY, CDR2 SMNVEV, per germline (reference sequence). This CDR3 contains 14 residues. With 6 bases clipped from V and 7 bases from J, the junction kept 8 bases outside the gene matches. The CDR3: CASSSGTGVRGYTF. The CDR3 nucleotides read TGTGCCAGCAGCTCCGGGACAGGGGTTCGTGGCTACACCTTC.

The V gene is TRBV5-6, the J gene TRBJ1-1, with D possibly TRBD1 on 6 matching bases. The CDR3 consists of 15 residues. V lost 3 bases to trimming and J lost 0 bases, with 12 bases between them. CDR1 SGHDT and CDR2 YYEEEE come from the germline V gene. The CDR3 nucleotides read TGTGCCAGCAGCTGGGGGACACAATTGAACACTGAAGCTTTCTTT. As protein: CASSWGTQLNTEAFF.

The CDR3 sequence: CASSQGLAGGPQETQYF. CDR3 in DNA: TGTGCCAGCAGCCAGGGACTAGCGGGGGGGCCTCAAGAGACCCAGTACTTC. The V call is TRBV11-2, the J call TRBJ2-5, with 16 nucleotides matching TRBD2. This CDR3 is built from 17 residues. The V and J ends lost 5 bases and 2 bases, in that order; junction bases with no gene match: 5. In germline, CDR1 is SGHAT, CDR2 FQNNGV.

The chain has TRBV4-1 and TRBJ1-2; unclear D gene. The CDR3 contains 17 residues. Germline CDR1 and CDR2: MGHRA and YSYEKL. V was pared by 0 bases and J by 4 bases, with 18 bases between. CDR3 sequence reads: CASSQDLRGPRGYGYTF. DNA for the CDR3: TGCGCCAGCAGCCAAGATTTAAGAGGGCCGCGAGGCTATGGCTACACCTTC.

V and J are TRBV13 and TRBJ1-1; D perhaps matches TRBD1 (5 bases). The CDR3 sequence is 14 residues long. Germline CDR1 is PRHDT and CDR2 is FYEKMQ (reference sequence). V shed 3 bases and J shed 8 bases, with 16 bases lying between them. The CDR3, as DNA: TGTGCCAGCAGCTTCCCCTCGGGGGGATTAGAAGCTTTCTTT. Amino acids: CASSFPSGGLEAFF.

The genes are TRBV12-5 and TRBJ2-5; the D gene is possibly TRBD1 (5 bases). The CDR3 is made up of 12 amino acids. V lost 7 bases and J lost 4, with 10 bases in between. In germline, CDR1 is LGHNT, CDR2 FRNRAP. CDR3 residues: CASANRGETQYF. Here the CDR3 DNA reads TGTGCTAGTGCCAATAGGGGAGAGACCCAGTACTTC.

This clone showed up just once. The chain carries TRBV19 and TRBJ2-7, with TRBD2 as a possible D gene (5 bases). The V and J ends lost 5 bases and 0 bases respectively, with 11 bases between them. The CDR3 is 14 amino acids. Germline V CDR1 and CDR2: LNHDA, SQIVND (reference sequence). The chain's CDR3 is CASSYRGNSYEQYF. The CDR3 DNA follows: TGTGCCAGTAGTTACCGGGGAAACTCCTACGAGCAGTACTTC.

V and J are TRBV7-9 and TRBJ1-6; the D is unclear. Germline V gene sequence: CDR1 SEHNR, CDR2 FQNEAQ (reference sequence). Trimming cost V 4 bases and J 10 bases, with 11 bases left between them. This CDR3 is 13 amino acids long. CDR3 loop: CASSSESLSPLHF. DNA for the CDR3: TGTGCCAGCAGCTCCGAATCACTCTCACCCCTCCACTTT.

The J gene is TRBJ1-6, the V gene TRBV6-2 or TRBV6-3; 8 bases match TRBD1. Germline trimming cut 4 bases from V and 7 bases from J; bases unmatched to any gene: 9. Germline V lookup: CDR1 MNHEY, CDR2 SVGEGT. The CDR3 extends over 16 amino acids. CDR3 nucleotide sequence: TGTGCCAGCAGTTCCTGGACAGGGAGAGAGAATTCACCCCTCCACTTT. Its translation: CASSSWTGRENSPLHF.

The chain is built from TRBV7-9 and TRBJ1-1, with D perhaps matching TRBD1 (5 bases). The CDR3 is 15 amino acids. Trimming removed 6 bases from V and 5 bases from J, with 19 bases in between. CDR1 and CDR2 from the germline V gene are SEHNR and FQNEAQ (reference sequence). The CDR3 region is CASSSLGPPRTEAFF. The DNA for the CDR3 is TGTGCCAGCAGTTCGTTGGGGCCCCCGAGAACTGAAGCTTTCTTT.

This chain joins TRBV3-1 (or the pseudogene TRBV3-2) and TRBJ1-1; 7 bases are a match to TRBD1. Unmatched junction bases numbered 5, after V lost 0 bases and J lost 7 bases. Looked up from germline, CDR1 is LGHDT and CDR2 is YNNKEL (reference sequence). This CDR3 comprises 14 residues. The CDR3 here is CASSQDRGKGEAFF. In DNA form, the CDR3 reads TGTGCCAGCAGCCAAGACAGGGGGAAGGGTGAAGCTTTCTTT.

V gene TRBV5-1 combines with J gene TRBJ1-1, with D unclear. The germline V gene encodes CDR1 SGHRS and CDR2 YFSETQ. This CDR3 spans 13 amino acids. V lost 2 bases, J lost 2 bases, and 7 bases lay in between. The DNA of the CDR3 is TGCGCCAGCAGCTTTGACATAAACACTGAAGCTTTCTTT. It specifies CASSFDINTEAFF.

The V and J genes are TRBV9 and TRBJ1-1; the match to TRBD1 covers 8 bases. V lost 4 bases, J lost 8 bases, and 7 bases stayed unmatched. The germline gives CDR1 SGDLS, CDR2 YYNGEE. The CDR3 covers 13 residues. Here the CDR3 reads CASSSSRDREAFF. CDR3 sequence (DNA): TGTGCCAGCAGCTCCTCCCGGGACAGGGAAGCTTTCTTT. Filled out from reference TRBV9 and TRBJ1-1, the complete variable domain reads DSGVTQTPKHLITATGQRVTLRCSPRSGDLSVYWYQQSLDQGLQFLIQYYNGEERAKGNILERFSAQQFPDLHSELNLSSLELGDSALYFCASSSSRDREAFFGQGTRLTVV.

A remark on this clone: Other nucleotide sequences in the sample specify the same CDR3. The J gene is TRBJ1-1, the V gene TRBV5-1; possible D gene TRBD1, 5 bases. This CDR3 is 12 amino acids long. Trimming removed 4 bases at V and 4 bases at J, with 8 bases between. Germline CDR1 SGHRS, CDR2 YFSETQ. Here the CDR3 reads CASSQGGTEAFF. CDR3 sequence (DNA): TGCGCCAGCAGCCAGGGCGGCACTGAAGCTTTCTTT. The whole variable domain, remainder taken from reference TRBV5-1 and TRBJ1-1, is KAGVTQTPRYLIKTRGQQVTLSCSPISGHRSVSWYQQTPGQGLQFLFEYFSETQRNKGNFPGRFSGRQFSNSRSEMNVSTLELGDSALYLCASSQGGTEAFFGQGTRLTVV.

CDR3: CASSEGTGAGNTIYF. The CDR3 DNA reads TGTGCCAGCAGCGAGGGGACAGGGGCTGGAAACACCATATATTTT. This rearrangement joins TRBV7-9 to TRBJ1-3, with 10 bases fitting TRBD1. The CDR3 extends over 15 amino acids. V lost 5 bases and J lost 2; bases outside the gene matches: 3. Germline loops: CDR1 SEHNR, CDR2 FQNEAQ (reference sequence).

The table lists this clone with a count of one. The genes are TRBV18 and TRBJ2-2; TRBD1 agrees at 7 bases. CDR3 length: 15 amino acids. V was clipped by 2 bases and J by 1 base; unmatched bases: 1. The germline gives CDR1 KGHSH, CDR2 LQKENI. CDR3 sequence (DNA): TGTGCCAGCTCACCATGGACAGGGAACACCGGGGAGCTGTTTTTT. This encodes CASSPWTGNTGELFF.